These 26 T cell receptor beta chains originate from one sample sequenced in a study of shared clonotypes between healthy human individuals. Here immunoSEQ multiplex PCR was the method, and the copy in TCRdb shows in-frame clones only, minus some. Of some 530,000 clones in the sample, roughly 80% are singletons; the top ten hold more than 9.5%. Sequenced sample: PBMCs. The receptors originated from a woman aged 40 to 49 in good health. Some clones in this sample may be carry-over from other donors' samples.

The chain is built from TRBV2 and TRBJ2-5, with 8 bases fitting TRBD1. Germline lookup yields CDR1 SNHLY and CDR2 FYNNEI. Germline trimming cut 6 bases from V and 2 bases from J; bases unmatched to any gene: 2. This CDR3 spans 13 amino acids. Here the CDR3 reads CASRRTGQETQYF. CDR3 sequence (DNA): TGTGCCAGCAGAAGGACAGGGCAAGAGACCCAGTACTTC.

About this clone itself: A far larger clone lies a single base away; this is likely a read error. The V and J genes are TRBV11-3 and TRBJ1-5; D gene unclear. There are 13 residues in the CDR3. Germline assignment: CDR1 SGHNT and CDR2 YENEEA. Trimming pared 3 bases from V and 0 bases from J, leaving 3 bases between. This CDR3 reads CASSLGSNQPQHF. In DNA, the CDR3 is TGTGCCAGCAGCTTGGGTAGCAATCAGCCCCAGCATTTT.

The CDR3 DNA sequence: TGTGCCAGTAGTATGTCGGTTACTAATGAAAAACTGTTTTTT. This encodes CASSMSVTNEKLFF. The chain is built from TRBV19 and TRBJ1-4; no clear D. This CDR3 comprises 14 residues. Germline CDR1 and CDR2: LNHDA and SQIVND (reference sequence). V lost 3 bases and J lost 2, with 7 bases in between.

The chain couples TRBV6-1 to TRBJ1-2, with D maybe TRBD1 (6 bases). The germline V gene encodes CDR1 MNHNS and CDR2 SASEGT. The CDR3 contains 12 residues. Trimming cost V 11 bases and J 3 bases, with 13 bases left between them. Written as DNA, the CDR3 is TGTGCCTCACACAGGGACTACTATGGCTACACCTTC. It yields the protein CASHRDYYGYTF.

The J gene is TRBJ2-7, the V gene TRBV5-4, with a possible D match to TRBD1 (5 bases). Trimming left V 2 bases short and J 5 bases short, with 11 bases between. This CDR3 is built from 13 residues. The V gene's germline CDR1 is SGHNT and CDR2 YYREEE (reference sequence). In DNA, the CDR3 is TGTGCCAGCAGCTTTCCCCAGGGCGACGAGCAGTACTTC. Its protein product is CASSFPQGDEQYF.

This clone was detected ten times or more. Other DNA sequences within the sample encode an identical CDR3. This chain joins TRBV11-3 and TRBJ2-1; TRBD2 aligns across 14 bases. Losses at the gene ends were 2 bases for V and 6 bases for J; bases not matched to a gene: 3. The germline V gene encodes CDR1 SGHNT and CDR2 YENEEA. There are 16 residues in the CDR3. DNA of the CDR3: TGTGCCAGCAGCTTAAAGGGACTAGCGGGAGTCAATGAGCAGTTCTTC. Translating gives CASSLKGLAGVNEQFF.

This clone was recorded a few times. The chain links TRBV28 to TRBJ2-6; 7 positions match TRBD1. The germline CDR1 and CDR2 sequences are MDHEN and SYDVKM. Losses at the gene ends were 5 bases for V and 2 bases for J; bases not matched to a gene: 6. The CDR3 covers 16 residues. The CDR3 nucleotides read TGTGCCAGCAGTCCCGGGACAGTGGCTGGGGCCAACGTCCTGACTTTC. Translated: CASSPGTVAGANVLTF.

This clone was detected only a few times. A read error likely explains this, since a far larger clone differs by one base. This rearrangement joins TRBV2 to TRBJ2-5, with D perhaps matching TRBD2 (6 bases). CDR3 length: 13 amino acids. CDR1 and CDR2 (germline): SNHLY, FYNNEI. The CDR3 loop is CASSRESEEAQYF. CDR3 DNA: TGTGCCAGCAGTCGGGAGTCTGAAGAGGCCCAGTACTTC.

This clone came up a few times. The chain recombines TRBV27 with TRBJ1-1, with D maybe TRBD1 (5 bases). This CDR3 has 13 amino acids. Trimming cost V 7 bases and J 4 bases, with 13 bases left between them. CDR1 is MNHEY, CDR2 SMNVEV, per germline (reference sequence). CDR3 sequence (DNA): TGTGCCAGCACACCAGCGGGGGGCACTGAAGCTTTCTTT. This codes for CASTPAGGTEAFF.

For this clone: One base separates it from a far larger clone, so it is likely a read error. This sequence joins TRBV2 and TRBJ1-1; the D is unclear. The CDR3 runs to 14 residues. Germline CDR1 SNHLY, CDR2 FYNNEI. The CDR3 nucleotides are TGTGCCAGCAGTGTGGGCCGATCTTCCGCTGAAGCTATCTTT. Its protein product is CASSVGRSSAEAIF.

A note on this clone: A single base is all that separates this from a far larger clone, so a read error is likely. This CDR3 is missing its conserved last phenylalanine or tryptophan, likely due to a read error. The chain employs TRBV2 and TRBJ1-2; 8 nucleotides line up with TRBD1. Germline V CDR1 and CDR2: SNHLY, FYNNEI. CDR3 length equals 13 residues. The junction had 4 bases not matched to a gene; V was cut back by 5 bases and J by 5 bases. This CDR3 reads CASSQGAGYGYTL. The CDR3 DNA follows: TGTGCCAGCAGTCAGGGGGCCGGGTATGGCTACACCTTA.

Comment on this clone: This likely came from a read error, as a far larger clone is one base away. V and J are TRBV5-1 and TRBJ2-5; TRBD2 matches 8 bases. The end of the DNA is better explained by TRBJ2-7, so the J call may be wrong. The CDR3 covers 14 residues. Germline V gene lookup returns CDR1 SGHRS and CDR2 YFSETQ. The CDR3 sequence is CASSNGRGGYEQYF. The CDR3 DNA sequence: TGCGCCAGCAGCAATGGACGGGGGGGCTACGAGCAGTACTTC.

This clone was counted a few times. CDR3 in DNA: TGTGCCAGCAGCCCGGCGGGACTAGCGGGAGGGGGTACGCAGTATTTT. Its protein product is CASSPAGLAGGGTQYF. The chain has TRBV28 and TRBJ2-3; TRBD2 agrees at 16 bases. Unmatched junction bases numbered 8, after V lost 6 bases and J lost 8 bases. Per germline, CDR1 MDHEN and CDR2 SYDVKM. The CDR3 consists of 16 residues.

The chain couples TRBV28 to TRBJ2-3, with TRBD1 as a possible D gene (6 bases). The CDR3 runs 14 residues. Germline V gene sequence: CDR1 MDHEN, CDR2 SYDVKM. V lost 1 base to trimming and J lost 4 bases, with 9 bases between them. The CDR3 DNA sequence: TGTGCCAGCAGTTTATTATCAGGGGCAGATACGCAGTATTTT. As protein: CASSLLSGADTQYF.

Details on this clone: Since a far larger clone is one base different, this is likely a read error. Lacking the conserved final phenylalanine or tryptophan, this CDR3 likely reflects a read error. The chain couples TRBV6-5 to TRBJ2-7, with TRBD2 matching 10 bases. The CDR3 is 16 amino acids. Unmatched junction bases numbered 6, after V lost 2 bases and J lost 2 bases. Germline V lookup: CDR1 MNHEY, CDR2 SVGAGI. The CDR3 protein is CASSYARTSGTYEQYI. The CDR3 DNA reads TGTGCCAGCAGTTACGCACGGACTAGCGGTACCTACGAGCAGTACATC.

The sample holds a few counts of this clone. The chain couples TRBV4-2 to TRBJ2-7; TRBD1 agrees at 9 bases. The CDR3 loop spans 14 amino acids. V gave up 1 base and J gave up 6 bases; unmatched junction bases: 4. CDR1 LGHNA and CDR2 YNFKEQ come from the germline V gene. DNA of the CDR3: TGTGCCAGCAGCCAAGGGGGACAGGGATCCGAGCAGTACTTC. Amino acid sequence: CASSQGGQGSEQYF.

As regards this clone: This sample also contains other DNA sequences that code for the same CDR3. In DNA form, the CDR3 reads TGTGCCAGCAGCCCCGGGACAAGGGATCAGCCCCAGCATTTT. Translating gives CASSPGTRDQPQHF. The chain links TRBV28 to TRBJ1-5; the D gene is possibly TRBD1 (6 bases). This CDR3 comprises 14 residues. Germline lookup yields CDR1 MDHEN and CDR2 SYDVKM. V lost 6 bases and J lost 5, with 14 bases in between. Using reference TRBV28 and TRBJ1-5 for the parts outside the CDR3, the full variable domain is DVKVTQSSRYLVKRTGEKVFLECVQDMDHENMFWYRQDPGLGLRLIYFSYDVKMKEKGDIPEGYSVSREKKERFSLILESASTNQTSMYLCASSPGTRDQPQHFGDGTRLSIL.

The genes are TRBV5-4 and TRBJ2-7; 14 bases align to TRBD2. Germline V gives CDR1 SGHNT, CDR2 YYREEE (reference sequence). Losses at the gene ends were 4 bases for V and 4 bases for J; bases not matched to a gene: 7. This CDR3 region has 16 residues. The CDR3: CASSRLAGGRVYEQYF. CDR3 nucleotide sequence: TGTGCCAGCAGCCGACTAGCGGGAGGGAGAGTTTACGAGCAGTACTTC.

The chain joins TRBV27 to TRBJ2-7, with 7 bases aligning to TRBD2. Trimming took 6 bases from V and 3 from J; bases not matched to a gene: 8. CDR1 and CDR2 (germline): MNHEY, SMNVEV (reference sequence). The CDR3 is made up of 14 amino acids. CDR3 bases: TGTGCCAGCAGCTTAAGCGGGATGAACTACGAGCAGTACTTC. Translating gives CASSLSGMNYEQYF.

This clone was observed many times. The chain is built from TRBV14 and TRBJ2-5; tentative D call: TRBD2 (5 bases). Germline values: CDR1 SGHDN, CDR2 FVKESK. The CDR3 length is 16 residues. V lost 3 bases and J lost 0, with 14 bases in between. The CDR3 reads CASSHRRGAYQETQYF. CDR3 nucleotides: TGTGCCAGCAGCCACCGTCGGGGAGCCTACCAAGAGACCCAGTACTTC.

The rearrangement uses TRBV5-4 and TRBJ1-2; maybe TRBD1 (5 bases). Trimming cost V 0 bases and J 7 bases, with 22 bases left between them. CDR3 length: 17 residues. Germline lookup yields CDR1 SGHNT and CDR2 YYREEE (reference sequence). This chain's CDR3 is CASSLGLREGEIGGYTF. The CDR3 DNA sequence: TGTGCCAGCAGCTTGGGGCTCAGGGAAGGAGAGATCGGTGGCTACACCTTC.

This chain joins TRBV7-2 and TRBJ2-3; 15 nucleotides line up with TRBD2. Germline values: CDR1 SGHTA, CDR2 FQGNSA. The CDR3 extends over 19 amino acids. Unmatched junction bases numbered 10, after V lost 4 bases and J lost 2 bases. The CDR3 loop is CASSSRPGTSGRTTDTQYF. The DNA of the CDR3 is TGTGCCAGCAGCTCCCGTCCCGGGACTAGCGGGAGGACCACAGATACGCAGTATTTT.

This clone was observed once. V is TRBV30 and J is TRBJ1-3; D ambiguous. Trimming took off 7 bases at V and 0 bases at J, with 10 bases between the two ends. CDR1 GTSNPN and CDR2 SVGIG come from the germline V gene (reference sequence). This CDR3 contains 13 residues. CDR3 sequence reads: CALDVASGNTIYF. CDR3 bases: TGTGCCTTAGACGTGGCCTCTGGAAACACCATATATTTT.

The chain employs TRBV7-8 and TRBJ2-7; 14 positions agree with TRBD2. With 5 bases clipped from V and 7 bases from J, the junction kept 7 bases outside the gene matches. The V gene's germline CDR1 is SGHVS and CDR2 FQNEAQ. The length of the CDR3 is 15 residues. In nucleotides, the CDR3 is TGTGCCAGCAGCACCCGGGGACTAGCGGGAGTAGAGCAGTACTTC. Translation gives CASSTRGLAGVEQYF. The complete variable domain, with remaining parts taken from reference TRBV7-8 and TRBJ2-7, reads GAGVSQSPRYKVAKRGQDVALRCDPISGHVSLFWYQQALGQGPEFLTYFQNEAQLDKSGLPSDRFFAERPEGSVSTLKIQRTQQEDSAVYLCASSTRGLAGVEQYFGPGTRLTVT.

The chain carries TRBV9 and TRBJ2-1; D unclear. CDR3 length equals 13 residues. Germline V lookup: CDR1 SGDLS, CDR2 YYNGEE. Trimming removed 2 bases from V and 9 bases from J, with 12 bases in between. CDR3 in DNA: TGTGCCAGCAGCGTCGACACCCTTGGTGAGCAGTTCTTC. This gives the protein CASSVDTLGEQFF.

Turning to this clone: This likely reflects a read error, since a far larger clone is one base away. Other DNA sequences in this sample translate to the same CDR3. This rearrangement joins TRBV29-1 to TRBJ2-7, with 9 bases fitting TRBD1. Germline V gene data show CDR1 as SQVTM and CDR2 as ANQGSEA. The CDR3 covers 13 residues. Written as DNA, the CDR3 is TGCAGCGTTAGGACAGGGGTGACCTACGAACAGTACTTC. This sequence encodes CSVRTGVTYEQYF.